The present T cell receptor (beta chain) was sequenced within a study of shared clonotypes between healthy human individuals. V lost 6 bases to trimming and J lost 6 bases; unmatched junction nucleotides: 6. CDR1 and CDR2 from the germline V gene are ENHRY and SYGVKD. This CDR3 comprises 13 residues. TCRdb keeps only in-frame clones here, not all; method: immunoSEQ multiplex PCR. In the table there are fewer than 850,000 clones, 72% of which are singletons. The sample comprised memory CD4+ T cells sorted from blood. Regarding subset: CD45RA-negative fraction. This clonotype was sampled from a woman aged 25 to 39 in good health. J is TRBJ2-7 and V is TRBV10-3, with 9 nucleotides matching TRBD2. The CDR3 DNA follows: TGTGCCATCAGGGTAGCGGGAGCTCCCGAGCAGTACTTC. It is translated as CAIRVAGAPEQYF.